This is a list of T cell receptor beta chains from one sample in a study of T cells in narcolepsy. Here immunoSEQ multiplex PCR was the method, and the copy in TCRdb shows in-frame clones only, minus some. The table includes around 30,000 clones, more than 65% detected once. The specimen sequenced was memory (CD45RA-) CD4+ T cells from blood. The receptors stem from a human donor in good health. Both conserved end residues are part of each CDR3. A D gene is named only where the DNA matches it firmly. Clone size appears in some rows only: once, few, many, or a class for an expanded clone.

TRBJ1-2 TRBV6-1 - 14 - TGTGCCAGCAGTGAAGCGCTGAGGGAATATGGCTACACCTTC CASSEALREYGYTF
TRBJ1-1 TRBV2 - 11 - TGTGCCGGCGCAGAGAACACTGAAGCTTTCTTT CAGAENTEAFF
TRBJ2-3 TRBV2 - 17 TRBD2 TGTGCCAGCAGTCCCCGCTTAGCGGGGGACTTCACAGATACGCAGTATTTT CASSPRLAGDFTDTQYF
TRBJ1-1 TRBV11-2 once 15 - TGTGCCAGCAGCTTAGTTGGGGACCCCAACACTGAAGCTTTCTTT CASSLVGDPNTEAFF
TRBJ2-5 TRBV10-3 - 14 - TGTGCCATCAGTGAGGGGCAGGGAAAAGAGACCCAGTACTTC CAISEGQGKETQYF
TRBJ2-3 TRBV9 few 12 - TGTGCCAGCAGCTCCGCGGGTTGCTGGCAGTATTTT CASSSAGCWQYF
TRBJ2-7 TRBV10-3 - 15 TRBD1 TGTGCCATCAGGGACCACAGGGGGCTCGGGGACGAGCAGTACTTC CAIRDHRGLGDEQYF
TRBJ2-5 TRBV7-6 - 16 - TGTGCCAGCAGCTTAACCGCAGGGACTTTATTCGAGACCCAGTACTTC CASSLTAGTLFETQYF
TRBJ2-7 TRBV5-1 - 14 - TGCGCCAGCAGCGACGACAAGAATACCTACGAGCAGTACTTC CASSDDKNTYEQYF
TRBJ2-1 TRBV7-2 - 14 - TGTGCCAGCAGCTTAGACTACTCCTACAATGAGCAGTTCTTC CASSLDYSYNEQFF
TRBJ2-3 TRBV4-3 - 11 - TGCGCCAGCAGCCTTTACGGTACGCAGTATTTT CASSLYGTQYF
TRBJ2-1 TRBV5-1 once 19 - TGCGCCAGCAGCCCAAGTCCGGCAGGGAAAGTATACAATGCAGATGAGCAGTTCTTC CASSPSPAGKVYNADEQFF
TRBJ1-5 TRBV19 few 13 - TGTGCCAGTAGTTCCACAGGGAATCAGCCCCAGCATTTT CASSSTGNQPQHF
TRBJ1-4 TRBV5-1 - 14 - TGCGCCAGCAGCTTGGGCACTAGAGGTGAAAAACTGTTTTTT CASSLGTRGEKLFF
TRBJ2-7 TRBV5-6 - 15 TRBD2 TGTGCCAGCAGCTTAACTAGCGGGAAGACCTACGAGCAGTACTTC CASSLTSGKTYEQYF
TRBJ1-1 TRBV6-6 - 15 TRBD1 TGTGCCAGCAGAGACCGGGACAGGGAGAACACTGAAGCTTTCTTT CASRDRDRENTEAFF
TRBJ1-6 TRBV5-5 - 17 TRBD1 TGTGCCAGCAGCTTGGGAGAGGGGGCGTCCTATAATTCACCCCTCCACTTT CASSLGEGASYNSPLHF
TRBJ1-1 TRBV7-9 - 14 - TGTGCCAGCCTAACAGGGTGGGAGAAAACTGAAGCTTTCTTT CASLTGWEKTEAFF
TRBJ2-1 TRBV7-8 - 16 TRBD2 TGTGCCAGCAGCTTAGTGGGGACTAGTAGCTACAATGAGCAGTTCTTC CASSLVGTSSYNEQFF
TRBJ1-1 TRBV5-1 medium-sized 14 - TGCGCCAGCAGCCTGGATGGGGGGCTGAATGAAGCTTTCTTT CASSLDGGLNEAFF
TRBJ1-1 TRBV5-1 - 14 - TGCGCCAGCAGATACCTTTCCAAGAACACTGAAGCTTTCTTT CASRYLSKNTEAFF
TRBJ2-7 TRBV6-5 - 12 - TGTGCCAGCAGTGGAACAGGTTACGAGCAGTACTTC CASSGTGYEQYF
TRBJ2-1 TRBV5-1 once 16 - TGCGCCAGCAGCTTGCGCGGGACTGGGGTGTACAATGAGCAGTTCTTC CASSLRGTGVYNEQFF
TRBJ1-2 TRBV5-5 - 16 - TGTGCCAGCAGCTTGGTTATCGGCAGGGGTGACTATGGCTACACCTTC CASSLVIGRGDYGYTF
TRBJ1-1 TRBV6-5 - 14 - TGTGCCAGCAGTTACTCATTGACGAACACTGAAGCTTTCTTT CASSYSLTNTEAFF
TRBJ1-4 TRBV25-1 - 15 TRBD1 TGTGCCAGCAGTGCTATCAGGGGGCGCAATGAAAAACTGTTTTTT CASSAIRGRNEKLFF
TRBJ2-7 TRBV6-1 - 16 TRBD2 TGTGCCAGCAGTGAAGCGGCCGGGACTACGAACAACGAGCAGTACTTC CASSEAAGTTNNEQYF
TRBJ2-3 TRBV2 - 17 TRBD2 TGTGCCAGCAGTGAAATGAGGGGCGCGGGGGACACAGATACGCAGTATTTT CASSEMRGAGDTDTQYF
TRBJ1-6 TRBV30 - 14 TRBD1 TGTGCCTGGGACCTCGGGCAGGGGGCTTCACCCCTCCACTTT CAWDLGQGASPLHF
TRBJ2-3 TRBV5-6 - 13 - TGTGCCAGCAGCTTATCTGAAACAGATACGCAGTATTTT CASSLSETDTQYF
TRBJ2-5 TRBV4-2 - 16 - TGTGCCAGCAGCCAAGATGTGTCCGTCTCGGGGGAGACCCAGTACTTC CASSQDVSVSGETQYF
TRBJ1-3 TRBV6-1 - 13 - TGTGCCAGCAGGGCCGGGGGCGCGTACACCATATATTTT CASRAGGAYTIYF
TRBJ2-1 TRBV11-2 - 14 - TGTGCCAGCAGCTTAGAGGGAGTATACAATGAGCAGTTCTTC CASSLEGVYNEQFF
TRBJ1-1 TRBV5-6 few 12 - TGTGCCAGCAGCTGGTCCAACACTGAAGCTTTCTTT CASSWSNTEAFF
TRBJ2-5 TRBV7-3 - 14 - TGTGCCAGCAGTCCGGGACGTGAGTTCGGGACCCAGTACTTC CASSPGREFGTQYF
TRBJ2-6 TRBV19 - 16 - TGTGCCAGTAGAATACAGGGCTCTGCTGGGGCCAACGTCCTGACTTTC CASRIQGSAGANVLTF
TRBJ2-2 TRBV7-9 - 13 - TGTGCCAGCAGGCAACTCGTGGTGGGGGAGCTGTTTTTT CASRQLVVGELFF
TRBJ1-2 TRBV6-5 - 13 - TGTGCCAGCAGTCCCGGGGCAGAATATGGCTACACCTTC CASSPGAEYGYTF
TRBJ1-1 TRBV28 once 12 - TGTGCCAGCACCCTGCAGGCCACTGAAGCTTTCTTT CASTLQATEAFF
TRBJ1-2 TRBV11-1 - 14 - TGTGCCAGCAGCTTATCTGCAGGATCTTATGGCTACACCTTC CASSLSAGSYGYTF
TRBJ1-2 TRBV29-1 - 15 - TGCAGCGTTGTCGAGGCAGGGGCGATTCTCGAAGGCTACACCTTC CSVVEAGAILEGYTF
TRBJ1-2 TRBV7-9 - 15 - TGTGCCAGCAGCTTAACGCCAGGGAATTCAGGTGGCTACACCTTC CASSLTPGNSGGYTF
TRBJ1-2 TRBV2 - 16 TRBD1 TGTGCCAGCAGTGGGCCCCCGGGACAGGGGGCCAGAGGCTACACCTTC CASSGPPGQGARGYTF
TRBJ2-5 TRBV30 - 12 TRBD1 TGTGCCTGGAAGGGACAGTTAGAGACCCAGTACTTC CAWKGQLETQYF
TRBJ2-7 TRBV19 once 12 - TGTGCCAGTAGTACCCGACGGGGTGAGCAGTACTTC CASSTRRGEQYF
TRBJ2-7 TRBV6-5 - 14 - TGTGCCAGCAGGGCCCTAATAGGGTCCTACGAGCAGTACTTC CASRALIGSYEQYF
TRBJ2-1 TRBV7-9 - 15 - TGTGCCAGCAGCTTAGGCCCAGTATCGGGCCGTGAGCAGTTCTTC CASSLGPVSGREQFF
TRBJ2-5 TRBV4-2 - 15 - TGTGCCAGCAGCCAAGTCGGAGGGGCCCAAGAGACCCAGTACTTC CASSQVGGAQETQYF
TRBJ2-4 TRBV6-5 - 14 TRBD2 TGTGCCAGCATCGCAGCGGGAGGTAAAAACATTCAGTACTTC CASIAAGGKNIQYF
TRBJ2-1 TRBV11-2 - 14 - TGTGCCAGCAGCTTAGAGGTGAAATACAATGAGCAGTTCTTC CASSLEVKYNEQFF
TRBJ1-6 TRBV7-2 - 15 TRBD1 TGTGCCAGCAGCAACCGACAGGGGGGCGGTTCACCCCTCCACTTT CASSNRQGGGSPLHF
TRBJ1-4 TRBV30 - 13 - TGTGCCTGGAGGAAGGGAGTGGAGGAAAAACTGTTTTTT CAWRKGVEEKLFF
TRBJ1-6 TRBV5-4 - 15 TRBD1 TGTGCCAGCAGCTTGCGGACAGGGTCAGGATCACCCCTCCACTTT CASSLRTGSGSPLHF
TRBJ2-7 TRBV27 - 13 - TGTGCCAGCAGTCTGAACGGACAGTACGAGCAGTACTTC CASSLNGQYEQYF
TRBJ2-5 TRBV5-1 - 15 - TGCGCCAGCAGCCTCCTCGGGACTTTTCAAGAGACCCAGTACTTC CASSLLGTFQETQYF
TRBJ1-1 TRBV13 - 15 - TGCGCCAGCAGCCACGGGGGCGCCTTGGTCACTGAAGCTTTCTTT CASSHGGALVTEAFF
TRBJ2-7 TRBV29-1 - 13 TRBD1 TGCAGCGTTGAAGGGCAGGGGGCGTACGAGCAGTACTTC CSVEGQGAYEQYF